This entry concerns a single T cell receptor (beta chain). These data belong to a study of T cell changes during pregnancy in multiple sclerosis. Method: immunoSEQ multiplex PCR; TCRdb's copy keeps in-frame clones and lacks some. The sample lists tens of thousands of clones; 93% were seen once. Germline V gives CDR1 LNHNV, CDR2 YYDKDF (reference sequence). V lost 3 bases, J lost 6 bases, and 20 bases lay in between. This CDR3 spans 16 amino acids. The rearrangement uses TRBV15 and TRBJ1-1; D is possibly TRBD1 (5 bases). The source of this sequence is a female donor with multiple sclerosis, enrolled in a pregnancy study. This material consisted of peripheral blood, taken in the second trimester of pregnancy. CDR3 sequence (DNA): TGTGCCACCAGCAGGACCCCTGGGGCAGCTGAACCTGAAGCTTTCTTT. Amino acid sequence: CATSRTPGAAEPEAFF.